This T cell receptor (beta chain) is from a study of cytomegalovirus exposure and HLA in healthy donors. Study outcomes and limitations: Most CMV-associated TCR beta chains were later found to appear HLA-restricted. Cytomegalovirus-associated status was assigned to roughly 160 TCR beta chains. 16,951 TCR beta sequences were associated with HLA alleles at 0.05 false discovery rate in a later analysis. Within an earlier analysis, most TCR beta V segments proved productive either about 87% or about 30% of the time.

Researchers ran the PCR with 60 Vbeta and 13 Jbeta primers. TCRdb's copy holds only in-frame clones and misses some; the assay was immunoSEQ multiplex PCR. The sample has under 150,000 clones, 65% to 85% seen once. About this clone itself: The antigen is not known.

V was pared by 5 bases and J by 2 bases, with 12 bases between. The length of the CDR3 is 15 residues. CDR1 is SSHAT, CDR2 FNYEAQ, per germline (reference sequence). The clonotype was recovered from a woman between 35 and 50 years old in good health and CMV-seropositive. The sequenced sample consisted of PBMCs. The V call is TRBV7-7, the J call TRBJ2-2; tentatively, D is TRBD1 (5 bases). In nucleotides, the CDR3 is TGTGCCAGCAGCATGGACAACTCTAACACCGGGGAGCTGTTTTTT. This codes for CASSMDNSNTGELFF.